The rows below give T cell receptor beta chains drawn from one sample of a study of human T cells and chemical hapten exposure. TCRdb ran MiXCR on the RACE reads and lists one entry per CDR3 protein. The sample gives 75,000 to 95,000 distinct CDR3 sequences, around 11% of which show up once; roughly 3.4% is in the top ten. The sequences come from whole blood, collected in connection with sensitization to the hapten diphenylcyclopropenone (DPC). Receptor source: a woman aged 55-70 years with alopecia areata. Some clones in this sample may be carry-over from other donors' samples. The CDR3 runs from the conserved cysteine through the conserved F or W. Each record gives: J gene, V gene, clone size, D gene, CDR3 DNA, CDR3 protein. D genes are given only for firm matches. Some rows have no size entry. The others give once, few or many, or a class for an expanded clone.

TRBJ2-3,TRBV5-1,many,.,TGCGCCAGCAGCTTGGATATGAGAGATACGCAGTATTTT,CASSLDMRDTQYF
TRBJ1-2,TRBV30,.,.,TGTGCCTGGAGTTATCTCAGAGGGGCGTCTGGCTACACCTTC,CAWSYLRGASGYTF
TRBJ1-3,TRBV10-2,few,.,TGCGCCAGCACCCTCGGACCGTTCTCTGGAAACACCATATATTTT,CASTLGPFSGNTIYF
TRBJ1-1,TRBV18,few,.,TGTGCCAGCTCACCTCGCCAGGACGACACTGAAGCTTTCTTT,CASSPRQDDTEAFF
TRBJ1-5,TRBV10-3,.,.,TGTGCCATCAGTGCATCAAATCAGCCCCAGCATTTT,CAISASNQPQHF
TRBJ2-7,TRBV5-6,few,.,TGTGCCAGCAGCGCAGACGACAGGCCCTACGAGCAGTACTTC,CASSADDRPYEQYF
TRBJ1-2,TRBV6-1,few,.,TGTGCCAGCAGTGAATACCCCCGGGACACAATGGGAGGCTACACCTTC,CASSEYPRDTMGGYTF
TRBJ2-7,TRBV6-5,many,.,TGTGCCAGTCGGGACGGAAGCTCCTACGAGCAGTACTTC,CASRDGSSYEQYF
TRBJ2-6,TRBV5-1,few,.,TGCGCCAGCAGCTTGGAAGGGAATGGGGCCAACGTCCTGACTTTC,CASSLEGNGANVLTF
TRBJ1-2,TRBV5-8,many,.,TGTGCCAGCAGCCCATCGGACGTTGGATATGGCTACACCTTC,CASSPSDVGYGYTF
TRBJ2-7,TRBV18,.,.,TGTGCCAGCTCACCCCTCACCACGGAATGGTCCTACGAGCAGTACTTC,CASSPLTTEWSYEQYF
TRBJ2-1,TRBV7-3,.,.,TGTGCCAGCAGCCCCGCCGCTCTGGACTACAATGAGCAGTTCTTC,CASSPAALDYNEQFF
TRBJ1-2,TRBV28,few,.,TGTGCCAGCAGCCAACAGGCGGGGGGCAGCTATGGCTACACCTTC,CASSQQAGGSYGYTF
TRBJ1-1,TRBV20-1,many,.,TGCAGTAAGGCCCTGAACACTGAAGCTTTCTTT,CSKALNTEAFF
TRBJ1-5,TRBV11-2,.,.,TGTGCCAGCAGCTCTGCAGGGAATCAGCCCCAGCATTTT,CASSSAGNQPQHF
TRBJ2-2,TRBV7-3,many,.,TGTGCCAGCAGCTTGGGCGGGGATAACACCGGGGAGCTGTTTTTT,CASSLGGDNTGELFF
TRBJ1-3,TRBV29-1,few,.,TGCAGCGTTGAAGATGGGACGGGGGCAACTGGAAACACCATATATTTT,CSVEDGTGATGNTIYF
TRBJ2-3,TRBV29-1,many,TRBD1,TGCAGCGTTGACAGGGGGCTGCCAGATACGCAGTATTTT,CSVDRGLPDTQYF
TRBJ2-6,TRBV4-1,many,.,TGCGCCAGCAGCCAAGAGTTGGGTGCTGGGGCCAACGTCCTGACTTTC,CASSQELGAGANVLTF
TRBJ1-1,TRBV30,many,.,TGTGCCTGGAGTGTCCAGGGTCAACCGGACACTGAAGCTTTCTTT,CAWSVQGQPDTEAFF
TRBJ1-1,TRBV9,few,TRBD1,TGTGCCAGCAGCGGAGGGGGCCAGGAAGCTTTCTTT,CASSGGGQEAFF
TRBJ2-7,TRBV30,few,.,TGTGCCTGGAGTACTGGGGACGAGCAGTACTTC,CAWSTGDEQYF
TRBJ2-3,TRBV3-1,few,.,TGTGCCAGCAGCCAGACGTGGGCTAGCACAGATACGCAGTATTTT,CASSQTWASTDTQYF